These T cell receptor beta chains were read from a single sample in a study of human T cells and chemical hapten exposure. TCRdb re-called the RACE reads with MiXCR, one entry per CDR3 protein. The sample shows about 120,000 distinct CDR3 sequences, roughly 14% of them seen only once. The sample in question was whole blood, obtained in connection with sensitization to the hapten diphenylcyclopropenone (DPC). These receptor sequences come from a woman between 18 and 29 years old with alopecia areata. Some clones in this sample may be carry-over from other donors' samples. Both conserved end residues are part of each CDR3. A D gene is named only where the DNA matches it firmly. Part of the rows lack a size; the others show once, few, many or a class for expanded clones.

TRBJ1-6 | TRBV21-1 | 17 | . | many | TGTGCCAGCAGCAAAGGAACAGGTCCCTCCTATAATTCACCCCTCCACTTT | CASSKGTGPSYNSPLHF
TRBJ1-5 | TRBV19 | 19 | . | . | TGTGCCAGTAGTCAGAAGGCCGTAGGGTCTCACTTTAGCAATCAGCCCCAGCATTTT | CASSQKAVGSHFSNQPQHF
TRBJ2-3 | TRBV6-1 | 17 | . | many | TGTGCCAGCAGTCGCAACCGTATTCAAGTGGGCACAGATACGCAGTATTTT | CASSRNRIQVGTDTQYF
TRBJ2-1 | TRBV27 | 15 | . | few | TGTGCCAGCACTATGGCAGGGGCCTCCTACAATGAGCAGTTCTTC | CASTMAGASYNEQFF
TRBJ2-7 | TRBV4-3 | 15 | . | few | TGCGCCAGCAGCCAAGAGGTTGGCAGCTCCTACGAGCAGTACTTC | CASSQEVGSSYEQYF
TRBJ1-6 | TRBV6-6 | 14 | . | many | TGTGCCAGCAGTTACTCGTTTCGGAATTCACCCCTCCACTTT | CASSYSFRNSPLHF
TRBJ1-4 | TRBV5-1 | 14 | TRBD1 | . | TGCGCCAGCAGTCCAGGGGGCGTGCGGGAAAAACTGTTTTTT | CASSPGGVREKLFF
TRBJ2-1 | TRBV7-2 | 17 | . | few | TGTGCCAGCAGCTTAGTGGTCCGGGGGGCGGGTCTAAATGAGCAGTTCTTC | CASSLVVRGAGLNEQFF
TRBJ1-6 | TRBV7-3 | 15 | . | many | TGTGCCAGCAGTCTCCTCGGGGGTCGGGATTCACCCCTCCACTTT | CASSLLGGRDSPLHF
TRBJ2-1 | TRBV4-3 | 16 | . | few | TGCGCCAGCAGCCAAGATTGGGCCAGGGGTTACAATGAGCAGTTCTTC | CASSQDWARGYNEQFF
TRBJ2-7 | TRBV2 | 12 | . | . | TGTGCCAGCAGTCCCTATTCGGGGGAGCAGTACTTC | CASSPYSGEQYF
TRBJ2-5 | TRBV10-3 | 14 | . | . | TGTGCCATCGCGGGACTCAAGGGCCCCGAGACCCAGTACTTC | CAIAGLKGPETQYF
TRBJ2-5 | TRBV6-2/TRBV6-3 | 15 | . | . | TGTGCCACCCTCCGAGGCGCCGGGCTGGTGGAGACCCAGTACTTC | CATLRGAGLVETQYF
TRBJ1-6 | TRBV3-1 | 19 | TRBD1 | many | TGTGCCAGCAGCCCGATGGACAGGGGGTGGGCATCCTATAATTCACCCCTCCACTTT | CASSPMDRGWASYNSPLHF
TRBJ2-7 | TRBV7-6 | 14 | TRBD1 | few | TGTGCCAGCAGCTTAGAAGGACAGGGCAACGAGCAGTACTTC | CASSLEGQGNEQYF
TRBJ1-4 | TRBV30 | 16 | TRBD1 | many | TGTGCCTGGAGCGAGGGGACAGGGGGCCGAAATGAAAAACTGTTTTTT | CAWSEGTGGRNEKLFF
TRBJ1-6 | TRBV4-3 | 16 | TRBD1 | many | TGCGCCAGCAGCCAAGATTCAACAGGGGGTAATTCACCCCTCCACTTT | CASSQDSTGGNSPLHF